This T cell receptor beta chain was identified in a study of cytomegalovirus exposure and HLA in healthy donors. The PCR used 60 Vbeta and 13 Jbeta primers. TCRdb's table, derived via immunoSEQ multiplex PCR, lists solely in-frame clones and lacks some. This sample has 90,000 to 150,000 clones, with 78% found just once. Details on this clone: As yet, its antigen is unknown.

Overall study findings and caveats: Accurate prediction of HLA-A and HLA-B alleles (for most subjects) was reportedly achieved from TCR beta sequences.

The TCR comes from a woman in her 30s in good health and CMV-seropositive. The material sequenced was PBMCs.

The CDR3 bases are TGTGCCAGCAGTTTCATTTCGACAGGGGGACTTGGCTACACCTTC. It encodes CASSFISTGGLGYTF. The chain recombines TRBV28 with TRBJ1-2; 9 bases fit TRBD1. This CDR3 is 15 amino acids long. The J segment lost 7 bases and the V segment lost 3 bases, leaving 9 bases of the junction unmatched. Per germline, CDR1 MDHEN and CDR2 SYDVKM.